Listed below are T cell receptor beta chains from one sample, sequenced in a study of blood T cell repertoires in COVID-19. Generated by immunoSEQ multiplex PCR, the TCRdb table keeps only in-frame clones and is missing some. The table records 90,000 to 100,000 clones, around 80% of them present only once. The sequenced material came from peripheral blood. The receptor set was obtained from a man between 60 and 75 years old with acute or convalescent COVID-19. The CDR3 runs from the conserved cysteine through the conserved F or W. The D gene is left open where the match is weak. Clone size is stated in some rows and not others, as once, few, many or a class when expanded.

clone_size j_call d_call v_call cdr3_nt cdr3_aa
- TRBJ1-4 TRBD1 TRBV6-1 TGTGCCAGCAGTGACCTATCGGGGACAGCAGAAAAACTGTTTTTT CASSDLSGTAEKLFF
- TRBJ1-3 TRBD1 TRBV18 TGTGCCAGCTCTCAAATTACAGGGGGCGCCGATGGAAACACCATATATTTT CASSQITGGADGNTIYF
once TRBJ2-7 TRBD1 TRBV5-5 TGTGCCAGCAGGACACCCGGGACAGCCTACGAGCAGTACTTC CASRTPGTAYEQYF
- TRBJ1-2 TRBD1 TRBV6-2/TRBV6-3 TGTGCCAGCAGTTACCGGGACAGCGATGGCTACACCTTC CASSYRDSDGYTF
few TRBJ1-2 - TRBV19 TGTGCCACCAACGTCGGGGAACGTGGCTACACCTTC CATNVGERGYTF
once TRBJ1-1 - TRBV5-5 TGTGCCAGCAGCTTGACAGGGAACACTGAAGCTTTCTTT CASSLTGNTEAFF
few TRBJ1-2 TRBD1 TRBV19 TGTGCCAGTAGCCCGGGACAGATCTATGGCTACACCTTC CASSPGQIYGYTF
- TRBJ1-2 - TRBV5-1 TGCGCCAGCAGCTTGTATGAGGGAAACTATGGCTACACCTTC CASSLYEGNYGYTF
- TRBJ2-5 - TRBV7-2 TGTGCCAGCAGCTCAAATCAGGGCCCCGAGACCCAGTACTTC CASSSNQGPETQYF
- TRBJ2-5 TRBD2 TRBV5-6 TGTGCCAGCAGCTTGGCCGTGTCTAGCGGGGTACAAGAGACCCAGTACTTC CASSLAVSSGVQETQYF
- TRBJ1-2 - TRBV5-6 TGTGCCAGCAGCTTGGGGCAGATTATACCAGCTAACTATGGCTACACCTTC CASSLGQIIPANYGYTF
- TRBJ1-1 TRBD1 TRBV25-1 TGTGCCAGCAGTGGACAGGGTAACACTGAAGCTTTCTTT CASSGQGNTEAFF
- TRBJ1-6 TRBD1 TRBV5-5 TGTGCCAGCAGCTTACAGGGGCACAGCTCCTATAATTCACCCCTCCACTTT CASSLQGHSSYNSPLHF
- TRBJ1-4 - TRBV19 TGTGCCAGTAGTAAGAGGCAGACTAATGAAAAACTGTTTTTT CASSKRQTNEKLFF
- TRBJ1-2 TRBD1 TRBV13 TGTGCCAGCAGCTTAGGCCGAACAGGGGGTGGCTACACCTTC CASSLGRTGGGYTF
- TRBJ1-6 - TRBV28 TGTGCCAGTAGTTATGTTGGGGCCCCTTATAATTCACCCCTCCACTTT CASSYVGAPYNSPLHF
- TRBJ1-1 - TRBV5-1 TGCGCCAGCGGGCCCCTTGCCACAGGGATGCACACTGAAGCTTTCTTT CASGPLATGMHTEAFF
once TRBJ2-7 TRBD1 TRBV30 TGTGCCTGGAGTACACCGGCGGCAGGGGGCGCCTACGAGCAGTACTTC CAWSTPAAGGAYEQYF
- TRBJ2-5 - TRBV6-2/TRBV6-3 TGTGCCAGCAGTTACTCGGGGGACACTGGAGCCCAGTACTTC CASSYSGDTGAQYF
- TRBJ2-7 - TRBV6-5 TGTGCCAGCAGTAAGACAGTCGCCTACGAGCAGTACTTC CASSKTVAYEQYF
few TRBJ2-2 - TRBV24-1 TGTGCCACCAGTGATCCTAGTAAGGACGGGGAGCTGTTTTTT CATSDPSKDGELFF
- TRBJ1-6 TRBD1 TRBV28 TGTGCCAGCAGAGCCCGGGACAGGGGAAATTCACCCCTCCACTTT CASRARDRGNSPLHF
- TRBJ1-2 - TRBV6-1 TGTGCCAGCAGTGAAGTGGACAGTAAAACTAACTATGGCTACACCTTC CASSEVDSKTNYGYTF
- TRBJ2-1 TRBD2 TRBV5-8 TGTGCCAGCAGCTTCGTTAGCGGGGGAGTGGTTGAGCAGTTCTTC CASSFVSGGVVEQFF
- TRBJ2-2 - TRBV7-2 TGTGCCAGCAGCAACTACAGGTCTGGGGAGCTGTTTTTT CASSNYRSGELFF
- TRBJ2-5 - TRBV15 TGTGCCACCAGCAGAGACAGGCAAGAGACCCAGTACTTC CATSRDRQETQYF
- TRBJ1-5 - TRBV21-1 TGTGCCAGCAGCAACAGGTATAGCAATCAGCCCCAGCATTTT CASSNRYSNQPQHF
few TRBJ2-7 - TRBV20-1 TGCAGTGCTGCGGGATACGAGCAGTACTTC CSAAGYEQYF
once TRBJ2-2 - TRBV11-2 TGTGCCAGCAGCTTATACCCCGCCTCCGGCGGGGAGCTGTTTTTT CASSLYPASGGELFF
- TRBJ2-4 - TRBV2 TGTGCCAGCAGTGCCAAAGCGGGTCGGCAGTACTTC CASSAKAGRQYF
few TRBJ1-2 TRBD1 TRBV6-6 TGTGCCAGCAGTCACCAGCGGACAGGGAATTATGGCTACACCTTC CASSHQRTGNYGYTF
- TRBJ1-1 - TRBV6-5 TGTGCCAGCAGTTACTCCGGGAGGGGGAACACTGAAGCTTTCTTT CASSYSGRGNTEAFF
- TRBJ1-6 TRBD1 TRBV11-2 TGTGCCAGCAGCTTAAACAGGGGCGAAAATTCACCCCTCCACTTT CASSLNRGENSPLHF
- TRBJ2-5 TRBD2 TRBV7-2 TGTGCCAGCAGCTTATCGGTGCTAGCGGGGGAGGAAGAGACCCAGTACTTC CASSLSVLAGEEETQYF
few TRBJ1-1 - TRBV5-1 TGCGCCAGCGCCTTAACTCCAGGGTTTTCTGAAGCTTTCTTT CASALTPGFSEAFF
few TRBJ1-1 - TRBV5-4 TGTGCCAGCAGCTTACAGAACACTGAAGCTTTCTTT CASSLQNTEAFF
- TRBJ2-2 - TRBV6-1 TGTGCCAGCAGTGAAGGTCGACAGGCAGGAAGGACCGGGGAGCTGTTTTTT CASSEGRQAGRTGELFF
- TRBJ1-2 - TRBV10-1 TGCGCCAGCAGCCTCACAGACAGGCCACACTATGGCTACACCTTC CASSLTDRPHYGYTF
few TRBJ1-1 - TRBV5-1 TGCGCCAGCAGCTTGGGCAGGGTGAGCACTGAAGCTTTCTTT CASSLGRVSTEAFF
- TRBJ2-7 TRBD1 TRBV6-6 TGTGCCAGCAGTCCTGCCGGGACAGGGGACGAGCAGTACTTC CASSPAGTGDEQYF
- TRBJ1-1 - TRBV11-2 TGTGCCAGCAGCCAGTACAGTGGAAGGTTAGCTTTCTTT CASSQYSGRLAFF
- TRBJ2-3 TRBD1 TRBV7-9 TGTGCCAGCAGCTTAAAGGGGCTTTTGGGACAGAGCACAGATACGCAGTATTTT CASSLKGLLGQSTDTQYF
- TRBJ1-5 - TRBV12-3/TRBV12-4 TGTGCCAGCATTGGGACACCAGGGCAGCCCCAGCATTTT CASIGTPGQPQHF
- TRBJ2-1 TRBD2 TRBV7-2 TGTGCCAGCAGCCCGATCCTACTAGCGGGGGGGAGCAATGAGCAGTTCTTC CASSPILLAGGSNEQFF
- TRBJ1-1 TRBD1 TRBV5-1 TGCGCCAGCGCTTTACAGGGGGATTACGAAGCTTTCTTT CASALQGDYEAFF
many TRBJ2-2 - TRBV7-2 TGTGCCAGCAGCTTATGGGCAGGACATGCGAACACCGGGGAGCTGTTTTTT CASSLWAGHANTGELFF
- TRBJ1-1 TRBD1 TRBV2 TGTGCCAGCAGTGATTGGGCAGGGGGCGAAGCTTTCTTT CASSDWAGGEAFF
- TRBJ2-5 - TRBV9 TGTGCCAGCAGCGTAAAAGCGTACCAAGAGACCCAGTACTTC CASSVKAYQETQYF
- TRBJ2-7 TRBD1 TRBV7-2 TGTGCCAGCAGCTTAGGACCTGGGACAGATTACGAGCAGTACTTC CASSLGPGTDYEQYF
- TRBJ1-5 - TRBV6-1 TGTGCCAGCAGTGATGGGGCTAATAGCAATCAGCCCCAGCATTTT CASSDGANSNQPQHF
- TRBJ1-1 - TRBV6-6 TGTGCCAGCATTCACGAGGGGGTGGCTTTCTTT CASIHEGVAFF
- TRBJ1-3 TRBD1 TRBV7-9 TGTGCCAGCAGCCCGAGAGTTACAGGGGGTGGAAACACCATATATTTT CASSPRVTGGGNTIYF
few TRBJ2-2 TRBD1 TRBV10-3 TGTGCCAGCCAACTGACACAGGGGTACGGGGAGCTGTTTTTT CASQLTQGYGELFF
- TRBJ1-6 TRBD1 TRBV28 TGTGCCAGCAGGGGGACAGGAGAAAATTCACCCCTCCACTTT CASRGTGENSPLHF
- TRBJ2-5 TRBD2 TRBV13 TGTGCCAGCAGGCGATGGACTAGCGGGGTTTTGAGGTGGGGGGAGACCCAGTACTTC CASRRWTSGVLRWGETQYF
- TRBJ1-6 TRBD1 TRBV28 TGTGCCAGCATTCGCAGGGGGCGACCCGGTTCACCCCTCCACTTT CASIRRGRPGSPLHF
- TRBJ2-3 TRBD1 TRBV7-9 TGTGCCAGCAGCTTACAGGGGGCATGGACAGATACGCAGTATTTT CASSLQGAWTDTQYF
- TRBJ1-2 - TRBV11-2 TGTGCCAGCAGCCTGACAGGAGCGAACTATGGCTACACCTTC CASSLTGANYGYTF